This T cell receptor beta chain was sequenced in a study of cytomegalovirus exposure and HLA in healthy donors. Amplification used 60 Vbeta primers and 13 Jbeta primers. TCRdb keeps only in-frame clones here, not all; method: immunoSEQ multiplex PCR. The sample lists about 130,000 clones; more than 80% were seen once. Study-wide findings and caveats: The study flagged 150 to 200 TCR beta chains as cytomegalovirus-associated.

About this clone itself: Its antigen is not identified.

Germline V gene data show CDR1 as SGHRS and CDR2 as YFSETQ. The CDR3 spans 14 residues. The trim removed 0 bases at V and 5 bases at J, leaving 5 bases unmatched. The gene calls are TRBV5-1 and TRBJ2-7; TRBD1 aligns across 7 bases. This receptor was obtained from a male donor in good health and CMV-seronegative. The sequenced sample was PBMCs. The CDR3 protein is CASSLDRGVHEQYF. Here the CDR3 DNA reads TGCGCCAGCAGCTTGGACAGGGGTGTCCACGAGCAGTACTTC.